This is a list of T cell receptor beta chains from one sample in a study of T cell responses to AZD1222 COVID-19 vaccine. Libraries were prepared by immunoSEQ multiplex PCR; TCRdb keeps only in-frame clonotypes and omits some of them. The sample yields around 99,000 clones, around 90% seen once. The input for sequencing was peripheral blood, taken on day 0 of AZD1222 vaccination. The receptors here all came from an adult in good health. The CDR3 runs from the conserved cysteine through the conserved F or W. The D gene is left open where the match is weak. Clone sizes are given selectively: once, few, many, or a class where the clone is expanded.

D	size	V	J	length	DNA	CDR3
-	-	TRBV30	TRBJ1-2	12	TGTGCCTGGGAGGGAGCAGGCTATGGCTACACCTTC	CAWEGAGYGYTF
-	-	TRBV4-3	TRBJ2-1	15	TGCGCCAGCAGCCAAGATTTCGGGCAGAACAATGAGCAGTTCTTC	CASSQDFGQNNEQFF
TRBD1	-	TRBV10-3	TRBJ1-6	15	TGTGCCATCAGTGGGACAGGGGGTGATAATTCACCCCTCCACTTT	CAISGTGGDNSPLHF
TRBD1	-	TRBV15	TRBJ1-2	15	TGTGCCACCTGGGACAGCACGCGCCCTAACTATGGCTACACCTTC	CATWDSTRPNYGYTF
TRBD1	-	TRBV12-5	TRBJ1-5	13	TGTGCTAGTGGGGAAACAGGGGTCCAGCCCCAGCATTTT	CASGETGVQPQHF
-	-	TRBV6-5	TRBJ1-2	13	TGTGCCAGCACCACCACGGGGAACTATGGCTACACCTTC	CASTTTGNYGYTF
-	-	TRBV6-5	TRBJ1-1	12	TGTGCCAGCAGTCCAGGGGTTACTGAAGCTTTCTTT	CASSPGVTEAFF
-	-	TRBV4-2	TRBJ1-5	16	TGTGCCAGCAGCCAAGATAATAGTCGGGTCGATCAGCCCCAGCATTTT	CASSQDNSRVDQPQHF
-	-	TRBV7-9	TRBJ2-2	14	TGTGCCAGCAGGGCCGGGACCCCCACCGGGGAGCTGTTTTTT	CASRAGTPTGELFF
-	-	TRBV24-1	TRBJ2-7	12	TGTGCCACCAGCTGCGTTAGCTACGAGCAGTACTTC	CATSCVSYEQYF
-	-	TRBV7-2	TRBJ1-6	12	TGTGCCAGCAGACAGGGAAATTCACCCCTCCACTTT	CASRQGNSPLHF
-	-	TRBV6-1	TRBJ1-2	13	TGTGCCAGCAGTGAAGCGGCGGGGATGAGCTACACCTTC	CASSEAAGMSYTF
-	-	TRBV12-3/TRBV12-4	TRBJ2-1	12	TGTGCCAGCAGTTTCTTCGGCAATGAGCAGTTCTTC	CASSFFGNEQFF
-	-	TRBV19	TRBJ1-5	14	TGTGCCAGTAGTACAGGGAGAAGCAATCAGCCCCAGCATTTT	CASSTGRSNQPQHF
-	once	TRBV4-1	TRBJ2-1	13	TGCGCCAGCAGCGGGAAATCCTACAATGAGCAGTTCTTC	CASSGKSYNEQFF
-	-	TRBV7-9	TRBJ1-5	15	TGTGCCAGCAGCTTAGGGGGCGGGATCGGTCAGCCCCAGCATTTT	CASSLGGGIGQPQHF
-	-	TRBV2	TRBJ2-5	14	TGTGCCAGCAGTGAGTTTTGGGGGGAAGAGACCCAGTACTTC	CASSEFWGEETQYF
-	many	TRBV29-1	TRBJ1-1	13	TGCAGCGTATTACAGCTACCGAACACTGAAGCTTTCTTT	CSVLQLPNTEAFF
-	-	TRBV7-6	TRBJ1-1	13	TGTGCCAGCAGCTTGGATTCGAACACTGAAGCTTTCTTT	CASSLDSNTEAFF
TRBD1	-	TRBV9	TRBJ1-1	14	TGTGCCAGCAGCGGGGGACAGTTGAACACTGAAGCTTTCTTT	CASSGGQLNTEAFF
-	-	TRBV5-4	TRBJ2-3	15	TGTGCCAGCAGCCGACCAGATAGCTACACAGATACGCAGTATTTT	CASSRPDSYTDTQYF
TRBD1	-	TRBV3-1/TRBV3-2	TRBJ2-7	14	TGTGCCAGCAGCCCTAACAGGGGTTCCTACGAGCAGTACTTC	CASSPNRGSYEQYF
-	-	TRBV7-8	TRBJ2-3	14	TGTGCCAGCAGCTTAGAACCCTACACAGATACGCAGTATTTT	CASSLEPYTDTQYF
TRBD1	-	TRBV4-3	TRBJ1-4	15	TGCGCCAGCAGCCAAGGGACAGGGGGCAATGAAAAACTGTTTTTT	CASSQGTGGNEKLFF
-	-	TRBV4-3	TRBJ2-5	14	TGCGCCAGCAGCCAATCCTTAGCGCAAGAGACCCAGTACTTC	CASSQSLAQETQYF
TRBD1	-	TRBV27	TRBJ1-2	14	TGTGCCAGCAGTTTATCTTGGCAGGGGGACGGCTACACCTTC	CASSLSWQGDGYTF
TRBD2	-	TRBV6-2/TRBV6-3	TRBJ2-4	17	TGTGCCAGCAGTTACGGGGGACATAGCGGGGGTAGACGCATTCAGTACTTC	CASSYGGHSGGRRIQYF
-	-	TRBV7-2	TRBJ2-4	16	TGTGCCAGCAGCTTAGTCGCCTCCATAGCCAAAAACATTCAGTACTTC	CASSLVASIAKNIQYF
-	-	TRBV19	TRBJ1-2	15	TGTGCCAGTATCCCTAGGGCGGGAGTGGGATATGGCTACACCTTC	CASIPRAGVGYGYTF
-	-	TRBV19	TRBJ1-2	15	TGTGCCAGTAGTATCCCGGGCCAGCCCCATGGGGGCTACACCTTC	CASSIPGQPHGGYTF
TRBD2	once	TRBV20-1	TRBJ2-7	14	TGCAGTGCTAGTGGACTAGCGGTGGCCTACGAGCAGTACTTC	CSASGLAVAYEQYF
-	few	TRBV19	TRBJ1-1	14	TGTGCCAGTGTCCCAGGCCGAGACCGCGCTGAAGCTTTCTTT	CASVPGRDRAEAFF
-	-	TRBV6-2/TRBV6-3	TRBJ1-1	13	TGTGCCAGCAGTTACTCCCAGGGGTTTGAAGCTTTCTTT	CASSYSQGFEAFF
-	-	TRBV11-2	TRBJ2-7	11	TGTGCCAGCTCGGCAGCCTACGAGCAGTACTTC	CASSAAYEQYF
-	-	TRBV4-3	TRBJ2-2	15	TGCGCCAGCAGCCAAGATTCCGGGCGGATCGGGGAGCTGTTTTTT	CASSQDSGRIGELFF
-	-	TRBV7-2	TRBJ1-1	13	TGTGCCAGCAGCTTAGGGGGGAGCACTGAAGCTTTCTTT	CASSLGGSTEAFF
TRBD1	few	TRBV6-2/TRBV6-3	TRBJ2-7	15	TGTGCCAGCAGTCCCCGACAGGGGGAAGGTCACGAGCAGTACTTC	CASSPRQGEGHEQYF
-	-	TRBV7-9	TRBJ1-3	17	TGTGCCAGCAGCTTATGGAGGACAGTCAGCTCTGGAAACACCATATATTTT	CASSLWRTVSSGNTIYF
-	few	TRBV6-2/TRBV6-3	TRBJ1-6	13	TGTGCCAGCAGTTACTCAGATAATTCACCCCTCCACTTT	CASSYSDNSPLHF
-	once	TRBV30	TRBJ1-2	13	TGTGCCTGGAGCGGAGCACAGGGTATGGGCTACACCTTC	CAWSGAQGMGYTF
-	once	TRBV4-3	TRBJ1-6	15	TGCGCCAGCAGCCAAGATAGGGGGGGAAATTCACCCCTCCACTTT	CASSQDRGGNSPLHF
TRBD1	-	TRBV27	TRBJ2-7	17	TGTGCCAGCAGTTTCGGCCCTCCGGGACAGGGGCCATACGAGCAGTACTTC	CASSFGPPGQGPYEQYF
TRBD1	-	TRBV7-2	TRBJ2-7	13	TGTGCCAGCAGCTTCGGCAGGGGGTACGAGCAGTACTTC	CASSFGRGYEQYF
-	-	TRBV9	TRBJ2-7	14	TGTGCCAGCAGCGTAGATGCCAGGGTCTACGAGCAGTACTTC	CASSVDARVYEQYF
TRBD2	-	TRBV6-5	TRBJ2-3	13	TGTGCCAGCAGTTATAGCGGGGAGGGAACGCAGTATTTT	CASSYSGEGTQYF
-	-	TRBV11-2	TRBJ1-2	13	TGTGCCAGCAGCCCTCGGACCGTCAGTGGCTACACCTTC	CASSPRTVSGYTF
-	-	TRBV12-3/TRBV12-4	TRBJ1-2	13	TGTGCCAGCAGCCGCCGACGGATCTATGGCTACACCTTC	CASSRRRIYGYTF
-	once	TRBV29-1	TRBJ2-1	11	TGCAGCGTTGCCAAACACAATGAGCAGTTCTTC	CSVAKHNEQFF
-	few	TRBV11-2	TRBJ1-1	14	TGTGCCAGCACCCTGGGCCCGTTGAACACTGAAGCTTTCTTT	CASTLGPLNTEAFF
TRBD2	once	TRBV19	TRBJ2-7	17	TGTGCCAGTAGTATTGCCCTAGCGGGCGATACCTCCTACGAGCAGTACTTC	CASSIALAGDTSYEQYF
-	-	TRBV18	TRBJ1-3	15	TGTGCCAGCTCACCGCTACCCCACTCTGGAAACACCATATATTTT	CASSPLPHSGNTIYF
-	-	TRBV7-2	TRBJ1-2	16	TGTGCCAGCAGGTCCTCTCCGGACACTTCTAACTATGGCTACACCTTC	CASRSSPDTSNYGYTF
-	-	TRBV5-8	TRBJ2-2	16	TGTGCCAGCAGCTTGCGTGCTTGGCCGAACACCGGGGAGCTGTTTTTT	CASSLRAWPNTGELFF
-	-	TRBV6-5	TRBJ1-1	13	TGTGCCAGCTTAGGACACCTGAACACTGAAGCTTTCTTT	CASLGHLNTEAFF
TRBD2	-	TRBV18	TRBJ2-3	18	TGTGCCAGCTCACCACGGCCTAGCGGGGGGGCTAGGGCAGATACGCAGTATTTT	CASSPRPSGGARADTQYF
TRBD2	-	TRBV6-5	TRBJ2-2	14	TGTGCCAGCAGCGGAGGACTAGCTTCTGGGGAGCTGTTTTTT	CASSGGLASGELFF
-	-	TRBV21-1	TRBJ1-2	13	TGTGCCAGCAGCAAAGTGTCAGGACATGGCTACACCTTC	CASSKVSGHGYTF